This T cell receptor (beta chain) was profiled in a study of regulatory T cells in long-lasting Graves disease. This clonotype has just one count. One end of the junction fails to match germline, which may point to a read error. Arm-PCR with iRepertoire HTBI primers amplified the CDR3 regions for these TCR beta libraries. Each CDR3 protein gets one entry after TCRdb re-called the multiplex PCR reads with MiXCR. The sample shows hundreds of thousands of distinct CDR3 sequences, 16% of them seen only once. The time point was: newly diagnosed GD, antithyroid drugs for less than 3 months. From PBMCs, RNA was extracted and then used to make the TCR library. It was by American Thyroid Association guidelines that Graves' disease was diagnosed. The CDR3 totals 14 residues. The germline V gene encodes CDR1 MDHEN and CDR2 SYDVKM. The same specimen was also included in a second study, on T cells in Graves' hyperthyroidism and ophthalmopathy. This second report adds: Reasons for excluding patients were uncontrolled infection, other autoimmune disease, pregnancy or lactation.

This specimen consisted of peripheral blood mononuclear cells (PBMCs), obtained at new diagnosis, from a patient treated with antithyroid drugs. The source of this sequence is a man aged 35 to 55 with Graves disease. The V call is TRBV28, the J call TRBJ1-4, with 9 bases fitting TRBD1. The CDR3, as DNA: TGTGCCAGCGGCTTGGGACAGGGCGGTGAAAGACTGTTTTTT. Translating gives CASGLGQGGERLFF.